Following are 32 T cell receptor beta chains from one sample sequenced in a study of T cell changes during pregnancy in multiple sclerosis. Here immunoSEQ multiplex PCR was the method, and the copy in TCRdb shows in-frame clones only, minus some. The sample carries fewer than 70,000 clones, roughly 93% recorded once. The material sequenced was peripheral blood, taken in the third trimester of pregnancy. The receptors derive from a female donor with multiple sclerosis, enrolled in a pregnancy study.

The rearrangement links TRBV18 to TRBJ2-2, with 7 bases fitting TRBD1. Germline V gene lookup returns CDR1 KGHSH and CDR2 LQKENI. After removal of 3 bases from V and 7 bases from J, the junction contained 8 bases not matched to a gene. The CDR3 loop spans 15 amino acids. The CDR3 DNA sequence: TGTGCCAGCTCACCCTTGACAGGGTTCGGCGGGGAGCTGTTTTTT. Translation: CASSPLTGFGGELFF.

The V gene is TRBV29-1, the J gene TRBJ2-1; tentative D call: TRBD1 (6 bases). The length of the CDR3 is 13 residues. Per germline, CDR1 SQVTM and CDR2 ANQGSEA. V dropped 7 bases and J dropped 1 base, with 11 bases sitting between them. This CDR3 reads CSATGSSYNEQFF. DNA for the CDR3: TGCAGCGCGACAGGCTCATCCTACAATGAGCAGTTCTTC.

Points on this clone: The junction differs from germline at one of its ends, possibly a read error. The J gene is TRBJ1-4, the V gene TRBV2; TRBD1 is a possible D gene (6 bases). Per germline, CDR1 SNHLY and CDR2 FYNNEI. This CDR3 contains 11 residues. CDR3 sequence (DNA): TGTGCCAGCAGTGAGGGTGGGACACCTGAATTT. It translates to CASSEGGTPEF.

This rearrangement joins TRBV5-4 to TRBJ1-2; D remains ambiguous. The CDR3 has 15 residues. The ends were cut back, 0 bases at V and 2 bases at J, with 11 bases in the middle. CDR1 is SGHNT, CDR2 YYREEE, per germline (reference sequence). The CDR3 spells CASSLGGWSNYGYTF. The CDR3 DNA reads as TGTGCCAGCAGCTTGGGAGGGTGGAGCAACTATGGCTACACCTTC.

This clone has a handful of counts. J is TRBJ1-4 and V is TRBV6-1; D is perhaps TRBD1 (5 bases). Germline assignment: CDR1 MNHNS and CDR2 SASEGT. V lost 6 bases and J 6 bases, leaving 14 bases between the germline ends. The CDR3 totals 14 residues. CDR3 nucleotide sequence: TGTGCCAGCAGCTCGGGACTAGGCCATGAAAAACTGTTTTTT. Translation gives CASSSGLGHEKLFF.

The chain joins TRBV9 to TRBJ2-1; TRBD2 aligns across 11 bases. V lost 1 base, J lost 4 bases, and 7 bases stayed unmatched. Germline lookup yields CDR1 SGDLS and CDR2 YYNGEE. This CDR3 comprises 17 residues. The CDR3 DNA follows: TGTGCCAGCAGCGTACGGCCTAGCGGGGGGCGATACAATGAGCAGTTCTTC. Residues: CASSVRPSGGRYNEQFF.

The chain carries TRBV29-1 and TRBJ2-1, with no clear D. V was shortened by 7 bases and J by 8 bases, with 9 bases between the two germline ends. Germline assignment: CDR1 SQVTM and CDR2 ANQGSEA. This CDR3 region has 10 residues. Here the CDR3 DNA reads TGCAGCGCTCAGGTGGATGAGCAGTTCTTC. It yields the protein CSAQVDEQFF.

This clone came up once. This chain links TRBV5-1 with TRBJ1-1, with D possibly TRBD1 on 6 matching bases. The CDR3 has 15 residues. Germline V gene lookup returns CDR1 SGHRS and CDR2 YFSETQ. V lost 3 bases, J lost 1 base, and 13 bases lay in between. For the CDR3, the DNA is TGCGCCAGCAGCTCGCAGGGGCCCCCGAACACTGAAGCTTTCTTT. Translating gives CASSSQGPPNTEAFF.

This clone showed up just once. The chain combines TRBV27 with TRBJ2-1; TRBD2 aligns across 7 bases. There are 14 residues in the CDR3. Germline values: CDR1 MNHEY, CDR2 SMNVEV (reference sequence). V shed 6 bases and J 7 bases; nucleotides not matched to a gene: 9. CDR3 sequence (DNA): TGTGCCAGCAGAAGGGTGGGAGGGTCGAATGAGCAGTTCTTC. Translating gives CASRRVGGSNEQFF.

The CDR3 nucleotides are TGCGCCAGCAGCTTGGATTTAGTTTGGACTAGCGGGGCAGATACGCAGTATTTT. Translation: CASSLDLVWTSGADTQYF. The chain links TRBV5-1 to TRBJ2-3, with 12 nucleotides matching TRBD2. CDR1 is SGHRS and CDR2 is YFSETQ in the germline V gene. Unmatched junction bases numbered 9, after V lost 0 bases and J lost 4 bases. CDR3 length: 18 amino acids. Full variable domain (remainder filled in from reference TRBV5-1 and TRBJ2-3): KAGVTQTPRYLIKTRGQQVTLSCSPISGHRSVSWYQQTPGQGLQFLFEYFSETQRNKGNFPGRFSGRQFSNSRSEMNVSTLELGDSALYLCASSLDLVWTSGADTQYFGPGTRLTVL.

This chain uses TRBV7-8 with TRBJ2-5; 10 bases match TRBD1. Germline CDR1 and CDR2: SGHVS and FQNEAQ. The CDR3 runs to 16 residues. With 3 bases clipped from V and 4 bases from J, the junction kept 8 bases outside the gene matches. Here the CDR3 reads CASSFWGTGDGETQYF. In DNA form, the CDR3 reads TGTGCCAGCAGCTTTTGGGGGACAGGGGACGGAGAGACCCAGTACTTC.

This clone was seen a few times. The chain joins TRBV18 to TRBJ1-5; D is possibly TRBD1 (5 bases). This CDR3 is 16 amino acids long. Per germline, CDR1 KGHSH and CDR2 LQKENI. V was shortened by 3 bases and J by 2 bases, with 14 bases between the two germline ends. CDR3: CASSPYGDSGNQPQHF. CDR3 in DNA: TGTGCCAGCTCACCTTATGGGGACTCGGGCAATCAGCCCCAGCATTTT.

CDR3 sequence: CASSLAKDRNSPLHF. Here the CDR3 DNA reads TGCGCCAGCAGCTTGGCCAAAGACAGAAATTCACCCCTCCACTTT. The chain recombines TRBV5-1 with TRBJ1-6; perhaps TRBD1 as D (5 bases). The V gene lost 0 bases and the J gene lost 7 bases, with 11 bases spanning the gap. Germline V CDR1 and CDR2: SGHRS, YFSETQ. This CDR3 is built from 15 residues.

This chain uses TRBV28 with TRBJ1-2, with 10 positions matching TRBD1. CDR1 and CDR2 from the germline V gene are MDHEN and SYDVKM. With 6 bases clipped from V and 4 bases from J, the junction kept 8 bases outside the gene matches. The CDR3 loop spans 15 amino acids. CDR3 DNA sequence: TGTGCCAGCAGACAGGGACAGGGGAACGCCTATGGCTACACCTTC. This sequence encodes CASRQGQGNAYGYTF.

The J gene is TRBJ1-4, the V gene TRBV5-1; D gene uncertain. Trimming cost V 0 bases and J 8 bases, with 11 bases left between them. The CDR3 contains 14 residues. CDR1 SGHRS and CDR2 YFSETQ come from the germline V gene. CDR3 region: CASSLDPGGEKLFF. Here the CDR3 DNA reads TGCGCCAGCAGCTTGGACCCGGGAGGCGAAAAACTGTTTTTT.

The V and J genes are TRBV28 and TRBJ2-7, with 13 bases fitting TRBD2. The V and J ends lost 5 bases and 3 bases, in that order; junction bases with no gene match: 1. In germline, CDR1 is MDHEN, CDR2 SYDVKM. The CDR3 spans 14 residues. CDR3 sequence reads: CASSGLAGDYEQYF. DNA for the CDR3: TGTGCCAGCAGTGGACTAGCGGGGGACTACGAGCAGTACTTC.

V usage is TRBV6-1 and J usage is TRBJ1-2, with a possible D match to TRBD1 (6 bases). Germline V lookup: CDR1 MNHNS, CDR2 SASEGT. The length of the CDR3 is 14 residues. V shed 6 bases and J shed 3 bases, with 14 bases lying between them. The CDR3 nucleotides read TGTGCCAGCAGCTGGTCGGGGGGCGACTATGGCTACACCTTC. It translates to CASSWSGGDYGYTF.

The CDR3 nucleotides read TGCGCCAGCAGCTTAAGCAGGTCCTACAATGAGCAGTTCTTC. It is translated as CASSLSRSYNEQFF. The rearrangement joins TRBV5-1 to TRBJ2-1; no clear D. V dropped 2 bases and J dropped 1 base, with 7 bases sitting between them. The CDR3 runs 14 residues. The germline CDR1 and CDR2 sequences are SGHRS and YFSETQ.

V and J are TRBV5-6 and TRBJ2-2; 7 positions agree with TRBD1. Germline V gives CDR1 SGHDT, CDR2 YYEEEE. V shed 4 bases and J 7 bases; nucleotides not matched to a gene: 7. The CDR3 totals 14 residues. The CDR3 loop is CASSIDRVVGELFF. In nucleotides, the CDR3 is TGTGCCAGCAGCATAGACAGGGTAGTCGGGGAGCTGTTTTTT.

The V gene is TRBV29-1, the J gene TRBJ1-2; 8 positions agree with TRBD1. CDR3 length: 16 residues. The germline CDR1 and CDR2 sequences are SQVTM and ANQGSEA. The V segment lost 3 bases and the J segment 0 bases; nucleotides outside the gene matches: 9. CDR3 in amino acids: CSVEGRGLTSNYGYTF. The DNA of the CDR3 is TGCAGCGTTGAGGGCAGGGGGCTTACTTCTAACTATGGCTACACCTTC.

This rearrangement joins TRBV14 to TRBJ2-7; possible D gene TRBD2, 6 bases. Germline V CDR1 and CDR2: SGHDN, FVKESK. CDR3 length: 15 amino acids. V lost 1 base and J lost 3, with 13 bases in between. CDR3 coding DNA: TGTGCCAGCAGCCAAGCGGGGGTTTCTGGCTACGAGCAGTACTTC. It encodes CASSQAGVSGYEQYF.

The CDR3: CASSLWGDSNYGYTF. CDR3 DNA: TGCGCCAGCAGCTTGTGGGGGGATTCTAACTATGGCTACACCTTC. The rearrangement joins TRBV5-1 to TRBJ1-2, with a tentative D call TRBD1 (5 bases). CDR1 and CDR2 from the germline V gene are SGHRS and YFSETQ. Trimming pared 1 base from V and 0 bases from J, leaving 10 bases between. The CDR3 is made up of 15 amino acids.

V gene TRBV27 combines with J gene TRBJ2-2, with a possible D match to TRBD2 (5 bases). This CDR3 spans 14 amino acids. Trimming left V 5 bases short and J 6 bases short, with 13 bases between. Germline V gives CDR1 MNHEY, CDR2 SMNVEV (reference sequence). DNA for the CDR3: TGTGCCAGCAGTCCCACTAGTTTTTCCGGGGAGCTGTTTTTT. Translated: CASSPTSFSGELFF.

V is TRBV5-1 and J is TRBJ2-7; 8 bases fit TRBD2. Germline V gene lookup returns CDR1 SGHRS and CDR2 YFSETQ. The V segment lost 3 bases and the J segment 4 bases; nucleotides outside the gene matches: 3. This CDR3 is built from 13 residues. For the CDR3, the DNA is TGCGCCAGCAGCTCGGGGGGGGGATACGAGCAGTACTTC. This translates into CASSSGGGYEQYF. The whole variable domain, remainder taken from reference TRBV5-1 and TRBJ2-7, is KAGVTQTPRYLIKTRGQQVTLSCSPISGHRSVSWYQQTPGQGLQFLFEYFSETQRNKGNFPGRFSGRQFSNSRSEMNVSTLELGDSALYLCASSSGGGYEQYFGPGTRLTVT.

The DNA of the CDR3 is TGTGCCTGGAGTGCAGGGGGAAAGGGAGAAAAACTGTTTTTT. Residues: CAWSAGGKGEKLFF. V and J are TRBV30 and TRBJ1-4; TRBD1 matches 7 bases. Germline CDR1 is GTSNPN and CDR2 is SVGIG (reference sequence). The CDR3 loop spans 14 amino acids. The V and J ends lost 1 base and 8 bases, in that order; junction bases with no gene match: 7.

This chain links TRBV7-2 with TRBJ2-7; perhaps TRBD2 as D (6 bases). CDR1 and CDR2 from the germline V gene are SGHTA and FQGNSA. V shed 5 bases and J shed 7 bases, with 21 bases lying between them. CDR3 length: 15 amino acids. CDR3 bases: TGTGCCAGCAGCCCTGACCGGGACTCTTTGGGGGAGCAGTACTTC. Its translation is CASSPDRDSLGEQYF.

This sequence joins TRBV5-4 and TRBJ2-1; TRBD2 is a possible D gene (7 bases). The CDR3 totals 15 residues. The V end lost 4 bases, the J end lost 9 bases, and 20 bases lay between the germline ends. The germline V gene encodes CDR1 SGHNT and CDR2 YYREEE (reference sequence). CDR3 amino acids: CASSRGGGALAEQFF. The DNA of the CDR3 is TGTGCCAGCAGCCGGGGTGGGGGGGCCTTGGCTGAGCAGTTCTTC.

The chain couples TRBV7-6 to TRBJ2-7; no firm D call. CDR1 is SGHVS, CDR2 FNYEAQ, per germline. The ends were cut back, 0 bases at V and 3 bases at J, with 6 bases in the middle. This CDR3 contains 13 residues. The CDR3 coding sequence is TGTGCCAGCAGCTTAGCGGCGGACTACGAGCAGTACTTC. As protein: CASSLAADYEQYF.

CDR3 sequence: CASGGLAAFNEQFF. CDR3 in DNA: TGCGCCAGCGGGGGACTAGCGGCATTTAATGAGCAGTTCTTC. The chain employs TRBV10-2 and TRBJ2-1; 11 bases line up with TRBD2. CDR3 size: 14 residues. V was clipped by 8 bases and J by 7 bases; unmatched bases: 7. Germline V gene sequence: CDR1 WSHSY, CDR2 SAAADI.

The chain employs TRBV7-6 and TRBJ1-2; the D is unclear. The CDR3 contains 15 residues. Trimming took 5 bases from V and 2 from J, leaving 15 bases between them. The germline gives CDR1 SGHVS, CDR2 FNYEAQ. CDR3 protein: CASSADPRGNYGYTF. The CDR3 DNA sequence: TGTGCCAGCAGCGCAGACCCAAGAGGAAACTATGGCTACACCTTC.

V and J are TRBV10-2 and TRBJ1-2; 8 bases agree with TRBD1. Losses at the gene ends were 4 bases for V and 4 bases for J; bases not matched to a gene: 5. CDR1 is WSHSY and CDR2 is SAAADI in the germline V gene. The CDR3 has 14 residues. The DNA of the CDR3 is TGCGCCAGCAGTGCCCAGGGGGCTGTCTATGGCTACACCTTC. Its protein is CASSAQGAVYGYTF.

V usage is TRBV19 and J usage is TRBJ2-4, with 7 bases lining up with TRBD1. Trimming took 7 bases from V and 2 from J; bases not matched to a gene: 8. This CDR3 comprises 15 residues. Germline values: CDR1 LNHDA, CDR2 SQIVND (reference sequence). CDR3 loop: CASNRGFNTKNIQYF. The DNA for the CDR3 is TGTGCCAGTAACAGGGGTTTTAATACCAAAAACATTCAGTACTTC.